The entry below gives a single T cell receptor beta chain sequence along with its context. Using immunoSEQ multiplex PCR, the repertoire was profiled, and TCRdb retains in-frame clones only, with some absent. The sample lists some 70,000 clones, 75% to 90% occurring once. This sample is drawn from a study of T cell changes during pregnancy in multiple sclerosis. This sequence originates from a female donor in good health, enrolled as a control in a pregnancy study. The material was peripheral blood, obtained after pregnancy.

CDR3 sequence reads: CASSSSTNEKLFF. CDR3 sequence (DNA): TGTGCCAGCAGTTCCTCAACTAATGAAAAACTGTTTTTT. The V call is TRBV6-5, the J call TRBJ1-4, with D unclear. Germline-derived CDR1 and CDR2 are MNHEY and SVGAGI. This CDR3 region has 13 residues. V was clipped by 4 bases and J by 0 bases, with 3 bases between them.